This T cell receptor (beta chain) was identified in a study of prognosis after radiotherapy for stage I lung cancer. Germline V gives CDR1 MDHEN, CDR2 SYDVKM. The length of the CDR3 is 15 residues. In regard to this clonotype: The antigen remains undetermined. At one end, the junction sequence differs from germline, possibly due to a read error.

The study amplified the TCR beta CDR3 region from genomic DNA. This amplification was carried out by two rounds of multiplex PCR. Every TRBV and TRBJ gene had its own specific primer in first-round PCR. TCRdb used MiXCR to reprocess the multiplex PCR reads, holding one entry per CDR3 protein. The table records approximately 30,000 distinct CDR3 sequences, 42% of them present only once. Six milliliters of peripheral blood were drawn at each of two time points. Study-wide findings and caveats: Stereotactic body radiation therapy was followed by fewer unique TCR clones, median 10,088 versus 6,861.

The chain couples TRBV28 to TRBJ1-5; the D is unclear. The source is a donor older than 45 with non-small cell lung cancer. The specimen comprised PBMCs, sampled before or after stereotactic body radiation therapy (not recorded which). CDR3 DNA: TGTTCCAGCAGTTTGGTCCATGGCGGCAATCAGCCCCAGCATTTT. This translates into CSSSLVHGGNQPQHF.